This T cell receptor beta chain appears in the sequencing data of a study of blood T cell repertoires in COVID-19. Turning to the study itself: Acute and convalescent COVID-19 specimens originated in the United States, Italy and Spain. The cDNA or gDNA used as material had been derived from T cells, B-cell-depleted T cells, or PBMCs.

Measured with immunoSEQ multiplex PCR; TCRdb has only the in-frame clones, and not every one. The sample has some 270,000 clones, about nine tenths seen once; the top ten hold about 1.8%. Adults between about 18 and 95 years of age took part from about two dozen US areas. Before being deemed recovered, Cohort 3 donors had two negative PCRs, clearance, or symptom resolution. What was sequenced was PBMCs or T cells enriched from blood (not recorded which). The receptor was isolated from a woman between 35 and 50 years old who had recovered from COVID-19.

CDR3 bases: TGTGCCAGCAGTTACTCCGGGACAGGGTACACCGGGGAGCTGTTTTTT. Translated, it gives CASSYSGTGYTGELFF. This chain links TRBV6-5 with TRBJ2-2, with 9 bases aligning to TRBD1. The V gene's germline CDR1 is MNHEY and CDR2 SVGAGI. V trimming: 0 bases; J trimming: 3 bases; junction bases outside the gene matches: 2. The CDR3 runs to 16 residues.